Listed below are T cell receptor beta chains from one sample, sequenced in a study of cytomegalovirus exposure and HLA in healthy donors. Only in-frame clones appear in the TCRdb table, and some are missing; sequencing was by immunoSEQ multiplex PCR. The top ten clones hold just over 8.5% of a sample with over 110,000 clones, about 88% of them seen once. Sequencing was done on a sample of PBMCs. The receptor source for this set is a young man in good health and CMV-seropositive. Both conserved end residues are part of each CDR3. A D gene is named only where the DNA matches it firmly. Only some rows state a clone size, as once, few, many or a class for expanded clones.

j_call d_call cdr3_length clone_size v_call cdr3_nt cdr3_aa
TRBJ1-1 NA 16 NA TRBV5-1 TGCGCCAGCAGCTTGGGACAGGTTCGGGCGGTCACTGAAGCTTTCTTT CASSLGQVRAVTEAFF
TRBJ2-1 NA 16 once TRBV7-6 TGTGCCAGCAGCTTAGGTCCGGGAGTAGGATACAATGAGCAGTTCTTC CASSLGPGVGYNEQFF
TRBJ2-5 TRBD2 13 once TRBV4-2 TGTGCCAGCAGCCAAGAGGGTGCGGGGGCCCAGTACTTC CASSQEGAGAQYF
TRBJ2-5 TRBD2 16 NA TRBV9 TGTGCCAGCAGCGGCCTAGGGACTAGCGGGGAAGAGACCCAGTACTTC CASSGLGTSGEETQYF
TRBJ2-7 TRBD1 15 NA TRBV13 TGTGCCAGCAGCTTAGGCTACAGGGGGCTGGACGAGCAGTACTTC CASSLGYRGLDEQYF
TRBJ1-5 NA 16 NA TRBV7-9 TGTGCCAGCAGCTATCTTGGAGGGGCTTTCGATCAGCCCCAGCATTTT CASSYLGGAFDQPQHF
TRBJ1-2 NA 13 NA TRBV11-2 TGTGCCAGCAGCGAACAGGTTAACTATGGCTACACCTTC CASSEQVNYGYTF
TRBJ1-1 NA 10 NA TRBV2 TGTGCCAGCAGTGAACAGTGGGCTTTCTTT CASSEQWAFF
TRBJ1-1 NA 14 NA TRBV19 TGTGCCAGTAGTATGTGGGGAAAGCGGTATGAAGCTTTCTTT CASSMWGKRYEAFF
TRBJ2-1 TRBD1 16 NA TRBV10-3 TGTGCCATCCACACCTCCGGGACAGGGGGCGTAAATGAGCAGTTCTTC CAIHTSGTGGVNEQFF
TRBJ1-1 NA 9 few TRBV30 TGTGCCTGGAGTCGTGAAGCTTTCTTT CAWSREAFF
TRBJ2-3 TRBD2 16 NA TRBV5-1 TGCGCCAGCAGCTTATCTACTAGCGGGACGGCAGATACGCAGTATTTT CASSLSTSGTADTQYF
TRBJ2-5 TRBD2 15 once TRBV5-4 TGTGCCAGCAGCCTGACTAGCGGGTACCAAGAGACCCAGTACTTC CASSLTSGYQETQYF
TRBJ2-4 TRBD1 14 NA TRBV27 TGTGCCAGCAGTTTGGGGACAGGGGGCCACATTCAGTACTTC CASSLGTGGHIQYF
TRBJ1-2 TRBD1 15 NA TRBV30 TGTGCCTGGAGTGTAGTGGGGACAGGCCAGTATGGCTACACCTTC CAWSVVGTGQYGYTF
TRBJ2-1 TRBD2 15 NA TRBV7-3 TGTGCCAGCAGCCCGACTAGCGGGTCATACAATGAGCAGTTCTTC CASSPTSGSYNEQFF
TRBJ2-1 NA 15 once TRBV5-1 TGCGCCAGCAGTAGGGGGGGCGGCCCCCGGGGTGAGCAGTTCTTC CASSRGGGPRGEQFF
TRBJ2-1 NA 15 NA TRBV25-1 TGTGCCAGCAGTGACCCCAGGAGGGGCTACAATGAGCAGTTCTTC CASSDPRRGYNEQFF
TRBJ2-7 NA 16 NA TRBV6-6 TGTGCCAGCAGTTACTCTAGCCAGGGGGGATCCTACGAGCAGTACTTC CASSYSSQGGSYEQYF
TRBJ2-6 NA 15 NA TRBV18 TGTGCCAGCTCACCAGAAGTGGCAGGGGCCAACGTCCTGACTTTC CASSPEVAGANVLTF
TRBJ1-5 TRBD1 17 NA TRBV27 TGTGCCAGCAGTCCGGCTAAGGGGGCCACCAATAACCAGCCCCAGCATTTT CASSPAKGATNNQPQHF
TRBJ2-1 NA 14 NA TRBV4-1 TGCGCCAGCAGCCAAGAAACTAGCTTCAATGAGCAGTTCTTC CASSQETSFNEQFF
TRBJ2-1 TRBD1 15 NA TRBV29-1 TGCAGCGTCGACGCCGACAGGGTATCCTACAATGAGCAGTTCTTC CSVDADRVSYNEQFF
TRBJ2-5 TRBD1 15 NA TRBV7-2 TGTGCCAGCAGCTTGGGACAGGGCGCGATAGAGACCCAGTACTTC CASSLGQGAIETQYF